This T cell receptor (beta chain) emerged from a study of blood T cell repertoires in COVID-19. Looking at the study overall: Sample material is recorded as cDNA or gDNA derived from T cells, B-cell-depleted T cells, or PBMCs.

Germline CDR1 reads ENHRY; CDR2 reads SYGVKD. J lost 3 bases, V lost 6 bases, and 4 bases had no gene match. The CDR3 consists of 13 residues. In this sample, this clone turned up once. Data came from immunoSEQ multiplex PCR; TCRdb stores just in-frame clones and leaves some out. The profile shows roughly 290,000 clones, around 87% of them singletons. The source is a woman in her forties or fifties who had recovered from COVID-19. The genes are TRBV10-3 and TRBJ1-1; 7 bases line up with TRBD1. The specimen was peripheral blood. The CDR3 DNA reads TGTGCCATCAGAGACAGGGCTGACACTGAAGCTTTCTTT. Its translation is CAIRDRADTEAFF.